This TCR beta chain was retrieved from a study of memory CD4+ T cells and cytomegalovirus serostatus (dated by TCRdb to between 2018 and 2020). Broadly, across the study: The cohort included roughly 33 healthy adults from Belgium, of whom 9 were CMV seropositive and roughly 24 were CMV seronegative. To replicate a published TCR-based CMV serostatus classifier, the study sequenced CD4+ memory TCRbeta repertoires from a Belgian cohort whose cytomegalovirus serostatus was known.

From cysteine to phenylalanine, the CDR3 is 13 amino acids long. Only the CDR3 DNA stays, 39 bases, in frame from base 1. CDR1 SGHDT and CDR2 YYEEEE were looked up in the germline V gene. The trim is 7 bases for V and 6 bases for J, with a gap of 17 bases between the germline ends. Comment on this clone: Its binding antigen is unknown. Per-base qualities were not stored, and no clone one base away is much larger.

The study at large found these results: The original-framework classifier achieved a median bootstrapped AUC of around 0.95 with a 95% CI of 0.76-1.00 on the Belgian cohort. The results were interpreted as suggesting that the CMV-associated TCR signature is mostly present in the CD4+ memory repertoire. For predicting CMV serostatus, the median bootstrapped AUC was 0.95 using the original framework and almost 0.93 using a US-trained random forest. Only CD4+CD45RO+ memory cells were sequenced, in contrast to the original study, in which naive and memory CD4+ and CD8+ populations were covered. Of 164 previously reported CMV-associated TCRbeta sequences, about 72 appeared in the CD4+ memory repertoires, each in one to five individuals.

The Quick-DNA Microprep Kit was used to extract genomic DNA from the sorted cells. Amplification of TCRbeta DNA was done with the immunoSEQ hsTCRbeta kit, following the protocol from the manufacturer. An Illumina MiSeq instrument was used to sequence the TCRbeta libraries. On the study's bioinformatics: Following removal of out-of-frame sequences, 2 million to 2.5 million distinct TCRbeta sequences were retained, with an average of about 61,000 per individual. Each individual was scored by the count of about 150 previously reported CMV-associated TCRbeta sequences and the total productive distinct TCRbeta count. A beta-binomial model was reimplemented in Python, and scikit-learn random forests with default parameters were trained on data from the US cohort. On the Belgian cohort, classifier performance was reported as the median AUC, along with percentile confidence intervals, across 10,000 bootstrap iterations. This immuneACCESS table, as held by TCRdb, lists in-frame sequences with V and J called but not all clones. Of the missing ones, under half trace to an unresolved V gene in checked studies; the others have no known cause. V and J calls and clone size are those listed in that table; D and trimming were worked out from the DNA. The sample table shows approximately 60,000 clones, and about three quarters are seen once. Together, the top ten hold 1% to 1.2% of the sample.

A FACSAria II was used to sort memory CD4+ T cells, defined as single viable CD3+CD4+CD8-CD45RO+ cells. CMV serostatus was assessed using a Roche Elecsys assay, by which serum IgG against CMV pp150, pp28, p38 and p52 was detected. After the samples were thawed, total CD4+ T cells were enriched through positive selection using CD4 magnetic microbeads. The samples came from a different study that was designed specifically to examine the CD4+ T cell memory repertoire. Peripheral blood mononuclear cells were isolated and cryopreserved according to standard operating procedures, and serum was kept at -80 degrees C. The staining used CD3-PerCP (BW264/56), CD4-APC (RPA-T4), CD45RO-PE (UCHT1) and CD8-Pacific Orange (3B5) antibodies, and Sytox blue was used to exclude non-viable cells.

This TCR came from an adult in good health and CMV-seronegative. Sequenced material: memory CD4+ T cells from blood. Recombination connected TRBV5-6 to TRBJ2-7; 6 matching bases give a weak D call of TRBD1. This receptor carries the CDR3 CASGSYRVGEQYF. The nucleotides are TGTGCCAGCGGGAGTTACAGGGTCGGCGAGCAGTACTTC.